The entry that follows covers one TCR beta chain sequence. The record originates from a study of blood T cell repertoires in COVID-19. At the level of the study: Sites across the United States, Italy and Spain contributed samples from acute and convalescent COVID-19. In each case, the material was cDNA or gDNA derived from T cells, B-cell-depleted T cells, or PBMCs.

This CDR3 has 16 amino acids. The V gene end was trimmed by 4 bases and the J gene end by 7 bases; junction bases not matched to a gene: 10. Germline V lookup: CDR1 SGHDT, CDR2 YYEEEE. Clones were read by immunoSEQ multiplex PCR, and TCRdb kept only the in-frame ones, dropping some. The table lists tens of thousands of clones, roughly 90% of them singletons. The source is an older man with acute or convalescent COVID-19. The rearrangement joins TRBV5-6 to TRBJ1-6; 8 nucleotides align to TRBD1. The sequenced material came from peripheral blood. CDR3 sequence (DNA): TGTGCCAGCAGCCTAAGACAGGGGTCTAGGAATTCACCCCTCCACTTT. This translates into CASSLRQGSRNSPLHF.